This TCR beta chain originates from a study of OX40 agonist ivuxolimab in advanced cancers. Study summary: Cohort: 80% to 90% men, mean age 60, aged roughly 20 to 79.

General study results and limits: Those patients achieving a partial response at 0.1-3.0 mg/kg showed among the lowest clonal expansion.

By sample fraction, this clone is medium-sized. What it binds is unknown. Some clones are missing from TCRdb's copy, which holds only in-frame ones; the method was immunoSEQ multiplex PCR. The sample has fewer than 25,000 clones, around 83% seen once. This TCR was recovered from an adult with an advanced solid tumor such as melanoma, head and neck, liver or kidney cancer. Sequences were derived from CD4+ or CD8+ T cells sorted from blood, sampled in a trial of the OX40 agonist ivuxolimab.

CDR3 nucleotides: TGTGCCAGCAGTTATGTGCTGGGACCCAATCAGCCCCAGCATTTT. As protein: CASSYVLGPNQPQHF. The chain carries TRBV6-5 and TRBJ1-5, with D possibly TRBD1 on 5 matching bases. With 3 bases removed from V and 3 bases from J, the gap between germline ends came to 12 bases. Germline assignment: CDR1 MNHEY and CDR2 SVGAGI. CDR3 size: 15 residues.